The sequence of this TCR beta chain was determined in a study of T cell repertoires in cytomegalovirus infection. Across the whole study: Both CMV infection and a matching HLA type were indicated by public TCR beta signatures. Study-wide points: Totalled public TCR beta family frequency picked out people who carried CMV plus the relevant HLA.

As for this clonotype: Its antigen is unidentified.

TCRdb reprocessed the reads with MiXCR, giving one entry per CDR3 protein. The sample has about 260,000 distinct CDR3 sequences, roughly 13% seen once; the top ten hold around 8.8%. This clonotype was obtained from a human donor in good health (CMV status not recorded). Some clones in this sample may be carry-over from other donors' samples. Sequencing was carried out using PBMCs.

CDR3 DNA: TGTGCCAGCAGACCCCAGGGGTTCATCGGGGAGCTGTTTTTT. Its translation: CASRPQGFIGELFF. The chain couples TRBV6-2 or TRBV6-3 to TRBJ2-2; the D gene is possibly TRBD1 (6 bases). The CDR3 is made up of 14 amino acids. The V end lost 6 bases, the J end lost 7 bases, and 15 bases lay between the germline ends. Per the germline V gene, CDR1 is MNHEY and CDR2 is SVGEGT.